The entry that follows covers one T cell receptor beta chain sequence. Its specificity is not known. The sample is drawn from a study of T cell responses to AZD1222 COVID-19 vaccine. Clones were sequenced by immunoSEQ multiplex PCR, and TCRdb holds only the in-frame ones, with some missing. The sample holds around 160,000 clones, about nine tenths seen once. Study-level results: Only after the peak T cell response were repertoires sampled. Nearly half of spike-specific TCRs reportedly target variant regions that are unmutated in the B.1.351 and B.1.1.7 variants.

This receptor was taken from an adult in good health. Here the sequenced sample was peripheral blood, taken on day 0 of AZD1222 vaccination.

The CDR3 spells CSVVGTGGLDTQYF. The CDR3 DNA follows: TGCAGCGTTGTAGGGACAGGGGGCTTAGATACGCAGTATTTT. The chain links TRBV29-1 to TRBJ2-3; 12 bases are a match to TRBD1. There are 14 residues in the CDR3. Germline CDR1 SQVTM, CDR2 ANQGSEA. Germline trimming cut 4 bases from V and 5 bases from J; bases unmatched to any gene: 4.